The clone carrying this TCR beta chain was counted a few times. The antigen remains unidentified. This sample is drawn from a study of T cell repertoires in cytomegalovirus infection. Study in general: The study used recently identified HLA-C-restricted and well-studied HLA-B-restricted CMV epitopes. Public signatures in TCR beta pointed to CMV infection and matching HLA type. Study results and caveats: Identification of carriers of CMV plus the relevant HLA was achieved through cumulative public TCR beta family frequency. Dominant in the ex vivo response were TCR beta clonotypes restricted by HLA-C and specific for CMV.

TCRdb reanalysed the reads using MiXCR and keeps one entry per CDR3 protein. This table has 650,000 to 900,000 distinct CDR3 sequences, about 29% appearing once. The clonotype comes from a human donor in good health (CMV status not recorded). Some clones in this sample may be carry-over from other donors' samples. Sample: cultured CD8+ T cells from PBMCs, taken from culture after CMV antigen stimulation.

CDR3 nucleotide sequence: TGTGCCAGCAGCCGCCTGAAGGGGAACACTGAAGCTTTCTTT. This sequence encodes CASSRLKGNTEAFF. The rearrangement joins TRBV27 to TRBJ1-1; unclear D gene. Germline V CDR1 and CDR2: MNHEY, SMNVEV (reference sequence). Trimming took 6 bases from V and 1 from J, leaving 12 bases between them. This CDR3 has 14 amino acids.